This T cell receptor beta chain comes out of a study of vaccination effects on CD4 cells after COVID-19. Across the whole study: Post-vaccine specimens were collected at a median of 72 days following the second dose.

TCRdb's table, derived via immunoSEQ multiplex PCR, lists solely in-frame clones and lacks some. The sample lists tens of thousands of clones, around 69% seen once, with around 1.5% in the top ten. CDR3 length: 14 residues. Trimming pared 4 bases from V and 0 bases from J, leaving 7 bases between. Germline V gives CDR1 SNHLY, CDR2 FYNNEI. Overall study results and limits: Late post-vaccination samples showed marked contraction of infection- and vaccine-induced clones.

This clone has only a few counts. Its antigen is unidentified. Viral peptide pools were used in the ViraFEST assay to expand antigen-specific CD4+ T cells, and sequencing came afterward. At the end of about 10 days of culture, CD4+ T cells were isolated. Two doses of either BNT162b2 or mRNA-1273 were given to each participant. It was with roughly 11 IU/ml IL-2 and around 10 ug/ml peptides that a few million PBMC per well were cultured. IL-2 medium was substituted for half the medium on days 3 and 7. The material was CD4+ T cells from PBMCs cultured with HCoV-229E spike peptides, obtained after COVID-19 vaccination. This TCR derives from a human donor who received a COVID-19 vaccine. The chain carries TRBV2 and TRBJ1-5, with D unclear. The CDR3 protein is CASSVGFSNQPQHF. CDR3 nucleotide sequence: TGTGCCAGCAGTGTCGGTTTTAGCAATCAGCCCCAGCATTTT.